The 10 T cell receptor beta chains in this list originate from one sample, sequenced in a study of blood T cell repertoires in COVID-19 (dated by TCRdb to between 2020 and 2021). Library method: the immunoSEQ multiplex PCR assay. TCRdb re-hosts the immuneACCESS table, in-frame sequences only. Its copies lack some clones; in the studies checked, an unresolved V gene accounts for under half of them, and the cause for the rest is not known. The table for this sample lists about 280,000 clones; roughly 87% of them were counted only once. The ten largest clones capture just under 1% of the sample. Sequencing was carried out using PBMCs or T cells enriched from blood (not recorded which). These receptor sequences come from a woman aged 30 to 39 who had recovered from COVID-19.

As for this clone: Within the sample, other DNA sequences also encode this same CDR3. The CDR3 sequence: CASSVGGGNQPQHF. In DNA, the CDR3 is TGTGCCAGCAGCGTGGGAGGGGGCAATCAGCCCCAGCATTTT. The V gene is TRBV9, the J gene TRBJ1-5, with a weak D call TRBD1 (5 bases). Per the germline V gene, CDR1 is SGDLS and CDR2 is YYNGEE. V was pared by 2 bases and J by 2 bases, with 8 bases between. This CDR3 has 14 residues.

The chain joins TRBV2 to TRBJ1-1, with D possibly matching TRBD1 (6 bases). The ends were cut back, 9 bases at V and 1 base at J, with 15 bases in the middle. This CDR3 has 14 amino acids. Per germline, CDR1 SNHLY and CDR2 FYNNEI. The CDR3 DNA follows: TGTGCCAGACTCAGGGGAGAAAGGAACACTGAAGCTTTCTTT. Protein sequence: CARLRGERNTEAFF.

This chain links TRBV6-2 or TRBV6-3 with TRBJ1-2, with a possible D match to TRBD1 (6 bases). The CDR3 loop spans 16 amino acids. Trimming took off 2 bases at V and 1 base at J, with 14 bases between the two ends. Germline loops: CDR1 MNHEY, CDR2 SVGEGT. The CDR3 region is CASSYLGRGLNYGYTF. The DNA for the CDR3 is TGTGCCAGCAGTTACCTCGGCAGGGGCCTTAACTATGGCTACACCTTC.

This clone was seen a handful of times. The rearrangement links TRBV9 to TRBJ1-2; possibly TRBD1 for D (5 bases). V shed 0 bases and J shed 5 bases, with 8 bases lying between them. Germline-derived CDR1 and CDR2 are SGDLS and YYNGEE. The CDR3 has 13 residues. The CDR3 loop is CASSVGAGYGYTF. The CDR3 DNA sequence: TGTGCCAGCAGCGTAGGGGCAGGGTATGGCTACACCTTC.

Concerning this clone: Other nucleotide sequences from this sample produce the same CDR3. The J gene is TRBJ2-7, the V gene TRBV9; TRBD2 might be the D (6 bases). V gave up 0 bases and J gave up 0 bases, with 10 bases separating them. This CDR3 has 15 residues. In germline, CDR1 is SGDLS, CDR2 YYNGEE. The CDR3 here is CASSVGRDSSYEQYF. Written as DNA, the CDR3 is TGTGCCAGCAGCGTAGGGCGGGATAGCTCCTACGAGCAGTACTTC.

The sample holds one count of this clone. The chain uses TRBV2 and TRBJ1-2; D might be TRBD1 (6 bases). CDR1 is SNHLY, CDR2 FYNNEI, per germline. This CDR3 comprises 14 residues. V lost 4 bases, J lost 2 bases, and 11 bases lay in between. The CDR3: CASSGQAANYGYTF. The CDR3 DNA sequence: TGTGCCAGCAGTGGACAGGCGGCGAACTATGGCTACACCTTC.

J is TRBJ2-2 and V is TRBV19, with D maybe TRBD1 (5 bases). The germline gives CDR1 LNHDA, CDR2 SQIVND (reference sequence). V lost 7 bases, J lost 7 bases, and 13 bases lay in between. The CDR3 runs 13 residues. CDR3 in DNA: TGTGCCAGTACCAGGGAAAGGGTCGGGGAGCTGTTTTTT. It is translated as CASTRERVGELFF.

J is TRBJ2-1 and V is TRBV3-1 (or the pseudogene TRBV3-2), with 11 bases matching TRBD2. CDR1 and CDR2 (germline): LGHDT, YNNKEL (reference sequence). J lost 4 bases, V lost 5 bases, and 10 bases had no gene match. The CDR3 extends over 17 amino acids. The CDR3, as DNA: TGTGCCAGCAGCTCGCATAGCGGGGGGGCGTCGTACAATGAGCAGTTCTTC. Protein: CASSSHSGGASYNEQFF.

The chain recombines TRBV9 with TRBJ1-1; D is unresolved. V shed 0 bases and J shed 5 bases, with 20 bases lying between them. Germline-derived CDR1 and CDR2 are SGDLS and YYNGEE. This CDR3 has 17 amino acids. The CDR3 DNA sequence: TGTGCCAGCAGCGTAGACAGTTCCCTCGGGGTAAGGACTGAAGCTTTCTTT. Translating it yields CASSVDSSLGVRTEAFF.

Comment on this clone: Compared with germline, one end of the junction differs, possibly owing to a read error. CDR3 bases: TGTGCCAGCAGCCTAGCGGGGGGTAGGAACAATGAGCAGTTCTTC. It yields the protein CASSLAGGRNNEQFF. The chain employs TRBV7-8 and TRBJ2-1, with 11 bases that match TRBD2. Germline-derived CDR1 and CDR2 are SGHVS and FQNEAQ. The CDR3 spans 15 residues.